Below are 29 T cell receptor beta chains sequenced from a single sample in a study of T cells after yellow fever vaccination. TCRdb re-called the 5' RACE reads through MiXCR, storing one row per CDR3 protein. The sample lists about 94,000 distinct CDR3 sequences, about 8.4% occurring once. Sequenced here: CD8+ T cells not binding an NS4B(214-222) dextramer, sorted from PBMCs, sampled roughly 14 days after the first yellow fever vaccination. The source is a man aged 18-30 years who received the YFV17D yellow fever vaccine.

In this sample, this clonotype turned up many times. V gene TRBV6-1 combines with J gene TRBJ2-7; 8 positions agree with TRBD2. The CDR3 spans 15 residues. Germline CDR1 is MNHNS and CDR2 is SASEGT. Trimming removed 9 bases from V and 1 base from J; junction bases left unmatched: 11. The CDR3 loop is CASPWPRGRSYEQYV. The CDR3 region has the DNA TGTGCCAGTCCCTGGCCTCGCGGGAGGTCCTACGAGCAGTACGTC.

The chain recombines TRBV6-2 or TRBV6-3 with TRBJ1-2; the D is unclear. CDR3 length: 17 amino acids. V was clipped by 2 bases and J by 8 bases, with 24 bases between them. Germline CDR1 MNHEY, CDR2 SVGEGT. This CDR3 reads CASSYGDETLLRGGYTF. CDR3 DNA: TGTGCCAGCAGTTACGGAGATGAGACACTCCTTCGCGGGGGCTACACCTTC.

This clonotype was seen at least ten times. The genes are TRBV12-3 or TRBV12-4 and TRBJ2-3; 8 bases are a match to TRBD2. The CDR3 consists of 14 residues. Trimming took 5 bases from V and 6 from J; bases not matched to a gene: 7. CDR3 protein: CASSPRGGIDTQYF. The CDR3 coding sequence is TGTGCCAGCAGTCCACGGGGGGGCATTGATACGCAGTATTTT.

The chain employs TRBV6-1 and TRBJ2-1; D is possibly TRBD1 or TRBD2 (5 bases each). There are 14 residues in the CDR3. The V end lost 5 bases, the J end lost 7 bases, and 15 bases lay between the germline ends. Germline V gives CDR1 MNHNS, CDR2 SASEGT. CDR3 DNA: TGTGCCAGCAGTCCCTGGGGGAATGGGAATGAGCAGTTCTTC. Residues: CASSPWGNGNEQFF.

The chain couples TRBV29-1 to TRBJ1-2; D is unclear. The CDR3 totals 13 residues. Germline V gene sequence: CDR1 SQVTM, CDR2 ANQGSEA. V gave up 5 bases and J gave up 4 bases, with 14 bases separating them. CDR3 sequence (DNA): TGCAGCGTTTCTGCCCGCTCGATCTATGGCTACACCTTC. Protein: CSVSARSIYGYTF.

This rearrangement joins TRBV20-1 to TRBJ1-5; TRBD1 might be the D (5 bases). This CDR3 is built from 14 residues. The V gene lost 6 bases and the J gene lost 7 bases, with 19 bases spanning the gap. The germline CDR1 and CDR2 sequences are DFQATT and SNEGSKA (reference sequence). CDR3 protein: CSACPRVAGQPQHF. CDR3 in DNA: TGCAGTGCATGCCCCAGGGTGGCAGGGCAGCCCCAGCATTTT.

This clonotype was recorded many times. The rearrangement joins TRBV7-9 to TRBJ2-2, with D tentatively TRBD2 (5 bases). The CDR3 is 16 amino acids. The germline gives CDR1 SEHNR, CDR2 FQNEAQ (reference sequence). V was trimmed by 5 bases and J by 5 bases, leaving 18 bases between them. The CDR3 nucleotides read TGTGCCAGCAGCCTTCTTGGGCGCGGACTTACCGGGGAGCTGTTTTTT. Its translation: CASSLLGRGLTGELFF.

This clonotype was detected a few times. The genes are TRBV13 and TRBJ2-3; 9 nucleotides line up with TRBD2. The trim removed 0 bases at V and 8 bases at J, leaving 12 bases unmatched. The germline V gene has CDR1 PRHDT and CDR2 FYEKMQ (reference sequence). This CDR3 comprises 17 residues. The chain's CDR3 is CASSLGAGGGAAGTQYF. The CDR3 nucleotides are TGTGCCAGCAGCTTAGGCGCTGGCGGGGGGGCAGCGGGTACGCAGTATTTT.

The chain is built from TRBV6-5 and TRBJ1-2, with D tentatively TRBD1 (6 bases). Trimming removed 3 bases from V and 2 bases from J, with 13 bases in between. CDR3 length: 15 amino acids. The germline V gene encodes CDR1 MNHEY and CDR2 SVGAGI. CDR3 nucleotide sequence: TGTGCCAGCAGTTATACGGCAGGGGACAACTATGGCTACACCTTC. It yields the protein CASSYTAGDNYGYTF.

This clonotype came up a few times. V usage is TRBV5-1 and J usage is TRBJ1-1; TRBD1 might be the D (5 bases). This CDR3 has 13 residues. The V gene lost 2 bases and the J gene lost 3 bases, with 8 bases spanning the gap. CDR1 is SGHRS and CDR2 is YFSETQ in the germline V gene. In DNA, the CDR3 is TGCGCCAGCAGCTTTGGGGCAGACACTGAAGCTTTCTTT. It codes for CASSFGADTEAFF. Full variable domain (missing parts from reference TRBV5-1 and TRBJ1-1): KAGVTQTPRYLIKTRGQQVTLSCSPISGHRSVSWYQQTPGQGLQFLFEYFSETQRNKGNFPGRFSGRQFSNSRSEMNVSTLELGDSALYLCASSFGADTEAFFGQGTRLTVV.

This clonotype appeared a few times. The chain carries TRBV15 and TRBJ1-2; tentatively, D is TRBD1 (5 bases). The V and J ends lost 8 bases and 6 bases respectively, with 16 bases between them. The CDR3 extends over 13 amino acids. Germline V gives CDR1 LNHNV, CDR2 YYDKDF (reference sequence). The CDR3 DNA is TGTGCCACCCAAGGACTGGGGGAAAATGGCTACACCTTC. This translates into CATQGLGENGYTF.

The chain uses TRBV7-2 and TRBJ2-1; the D is unclear. The CDR3 is made up of 14 amino acids. The V end lost 5 bases, the J end lost 7 bases, and 15 bases lay between the germline ends. Germline V gene lookup returns CDR1 SGHTA and CDR2 FQGNSA. CDR3 loop: CASSHIPPRNEQFF. The CDR3 DNA reads TGTGCCAGCAGCCATATCCCCCCCCGGAATGAGCAGTTCTTC.

This clonotype was seen a handful of times. This chain uses TRBV20-1 with TRBJ2-1; maybe TRBD1 (6 bases). The CDR3 totals 17 residues. Germline CDR1 DFQATT, CDR2 SNEGSKA (reference sequence). Trimming took off 1 base at V and 3 bases at J, with 19 bases between the two ends. CDR3 loop: CSARALRTEQGYNEQFF. The CDR3, as DNA: TGCAGTGCTAGAGCTCTAAGGACGGAACAGGGCTACAATGAGCAGTTCTTC.

This chain's CDR3 is CASSQTRVYEQYF. CDR3 bases: TGCGCCAGCAGCCAAACCCGAGTATACGAGCAGTACTTC. The chain joins TRBV4-1 to TRBJ2-7; D is ambiguous. CDR1 is MGHRA, CDR2 YSYEKL, per germline. Trimming left V 2 bases short and J 4 bases short, with 9 bases between. The CDR3 length is 13 residues.

The table lists this clonotype with a few counts. The chain combines TRBV6-5 with TRBJ1-1; no definite D call. Trimming took 0 bases from V and 8 from J, leaving 16 bases between them. CDR1 and CDR2 (germline): MNHEY, SVGAGI. The CDR3 spans 15 residues. The CDR3 loop reads CASSYSRRSEGEAFF. The CDR3 DNA sequence: TGTGCCAGCAGTTACTCGAGACGGTCGGAGGGCGAAGCTTTCTTT.

The chain uses TRBV29-1 and TRBJ1-2, with unresolved D. This CDR3 comprises 12 residues. Germline lookup yields CDR1 SQVTM and CDR2 ANQGSEA. Trimming took off 4 bases at V and 4 bases at J, with 10 bases between the two ends. In DNA form, the CDR3 reads TGCAGCGTTGTAGACGGAGGCTATGGCTACACCTTC. Protein: CSVVDGGYGYTF. Drawing the rest from reference TRBV29-1 and TRBJ1-2, the complete variable domain is SAVISQKPSRDICQRGTSLTIQCQVDSQVTMMFWYRQQPGQSLTLIATANQGSEATYESGFVIDKFPISRPNLTFSTLTVSNMSPEDSSIYLCSVVDGGYGYTFGSGTRLTVV.

In the case of this clonotype: A read error may be the cause here, since a much bigger clone is one base away. The V gene is TRBV6-1, the J gene TRBJ2-1; possibly TRBD2 for D (7 bases). CDR1 is MNHNS and CDR2 is SASEGT in the germline V gene. CDR3 length: 14 amino acids. V was pared by 0 bases and J by 8 bases, with 11 bases between. The CDR3 here is CASSEAGGPYEQFF. The CDR3, as DNA: TGTGCCAGCAGTGAAGCGGGGGGGCCTTATGAGCAGTTCTTC.

The chain recombines TRBV4-1 with TRBJ2-1; 9 bases agree with TRBD2. The germline CDR1 and CDR2 sequences are MGHRA and YSYEKL. CDR3 size: 18 residues. Unmatched junction bases numbered 9, after V lost 3 bases and J lost 0 bases. The CDR3 DNA sequence: TGCGCCAGCAGCCACGAGGGCGGGGGGGCTAGCTCCTACAATGAGCAGTTCTTC. Protein sequence: CASSHEGGGASSYNEQFF.

The chain's CDR3 is CASSLGGGSYEQYV. As DNA, the CDR3 is TGTGCCAGCAGCTTAGGAGGGGGCTCCTACGAGCAGTACGTC. The chain employs TRBV13 and TRBJ2-7, with D maybe TRBD1 (6 bases). V was cut by 0 bases and J by 0 bases, with 6 bases left in between. This CDR3 has 14 amino acids. Germline CDR1 is PRHDT and CDR2 is FYEKMQ (reference sequence).

The chain uses TRBV7-2 and TRBJ2-4; D unresolved. The V and J ends lost 4 bases and 3 bases respectively, with 10 bases between them. The germline gives CDR1 SGHTA, CDR2 FQGNSA. There are 14 residues in the CDR3. The CDR3 DNA follows: TGTGCCAGCAGCTCCGGTCTCGGCAAAAACATTCAGTACTTC. Protein sequence: CASSSGLGKNIQYF.

This clonotype has ten or more counts. This chain connects TRBV4-1 to TRBJ1-2; tentatively, D is TRBD1 (5 bases). This CDR3 comprises 12 residues. Per germline, CDR1 MGHRA and CDR2 YSYEKL. V shed 9 bases and J shed 8 bases, with 16 bases lying between them. CDR3 residues: CASQDPTVGYTF. For the CDR3, the DNA is TGCGCCAGTCAAGACCCGACAGTCGGCTACACCTTC.

The chain joins TRBV5-1 to TRBJ2-1, with D possibly being TRBD2 (6 bases). V was shortened by 4 bases and J by 7 bases, with 15 bases between the two germline ends. Germline lookup yields CDR1 SGHRS and CDR2 YFSETQ. The CDR3 is 14 amino acids. The CDR3 loop reads CASSPPGGGNEQFF. The CDR3 DNA follows: TGCGCCAGCAGCCCGCCCGGGGGAGGAAATGAGCAGTTCTTC.

Many counts were recorded for this clonotype. The chain carries TRBV5-1 and TRBJ2-5; 7 nucleotides agree with TRBD2. Germline CDR1 SGHRS, CDR2 YFSETQ. CDR3 length equals 15 residues. Trimming took 0 bases from V and 2 from J; bases not matched to a gene: 4. The CDR3 reads CASSLVLGLQETQYF. The CDR3 DNA sequence: TGCGCCAGCAGCTTGGTACTGGGACTACAAGAGACCCAGTACTTC.

The chain couples TRBV6-5 to TRBJ1-2; 12 bases are a match to TRBD1. With 0 bases clipped from V and 6 bases from J, the junction kept 8 bases outside the gene matches. The CDR3 has 17 residues. Germline V CDR1 and CDR2: MNHEY, SVGAGI. The CDR3 is CASSYSGQGAVRDGYTF. DNA of the CDR3: TGTGCCAGCAGTTACTCGGGACAGGGGGCGGTTAGGGATGGCTACACCTTC.

This rearrangement joins TRBV4-1 to TRBJ2-1, with TRBD1 identical over 8 bases. CDR3 size: 16 residues. CDR1 MGHRA and CDR2 YSYEKL come from the germline V gene. The V segment lost 4 bases and the J segment 7 bases; nucleotides outside the gene matches: 12. Here the CDR3 DNA reads TGCGCCAGCAGCCGAGCAAACCTGGGACAGGAAAATGAGCAGTTCTTC. As protein: CASSRANLGQENEQFF.

This clonotype was seen more than once but under ten times. The chain is built from TRBV7-6 and TRBJ1-2; 7 nucleotides line up with TRBD1. Per the germline V gene, CDR1 is SGHVS and CDR2 is FNYEAQ. The CDR3 totals 14 residues. The junction had 6 bases not matched to a gene; V was cut back by 0 bases and J by 8 bases. CDR3: CASSLARTGEGYTF. The CDR3 DNA follows: TGTGCCAGCAGCTTAGCCAGGACAGGAGAAGGCTACACCTTC.

This chain links TRBV6-5 with TRBJ2-7; perhaps TRBD1 as D (5 bases). V dropped 2 bases and J dropped 3 bases, with 11 bases sitting between them. Per germline, CDR1 MNHEY and CDR2 SVGAGI. The CDR3 is made up of 14 amino acids. The CDR3 bases are TGTGCCAGCAGTTACGCGACAGAAGACTACGAGCAGTACTTC. Protein: CASSYATEDYEQYF.

The chain couples TRBV11-2 to TRBJ2-7, with a possible D match to TRBD2 (5 bases). This CDR3 spans 15 amino acids. Trimming took 0 bases from V and 6 from J, leaving 15 bases between them. The germline CDR1 and CDR2 sequences are SGHAT and FQNNGV. The CDR3 here is CASSLEASSGSEQYF. CDR3 DNA: TGTGCCAGCAGCTTAGAGGCTAGCTCTGGGTCCGAGCAGTACTTC.

The chain uses TRBV4-1 and TRBJ2-3; 7 bases match TRBD2. This CDR3 spans 14 amino acids. The ends lost 0 bases at V and 11 bases at J; junction bases unmatched: 8. Looked up from germline, CDR1 is MGHRA and CDR2 is YSYEKL. Here the CDR3 reads CASSQDLGGGRQYF. CDR3 sequence (DNA): TGCGCCAGCAGCCAAGATTTAGGCGGGGGAAGGCAGTATTTT.